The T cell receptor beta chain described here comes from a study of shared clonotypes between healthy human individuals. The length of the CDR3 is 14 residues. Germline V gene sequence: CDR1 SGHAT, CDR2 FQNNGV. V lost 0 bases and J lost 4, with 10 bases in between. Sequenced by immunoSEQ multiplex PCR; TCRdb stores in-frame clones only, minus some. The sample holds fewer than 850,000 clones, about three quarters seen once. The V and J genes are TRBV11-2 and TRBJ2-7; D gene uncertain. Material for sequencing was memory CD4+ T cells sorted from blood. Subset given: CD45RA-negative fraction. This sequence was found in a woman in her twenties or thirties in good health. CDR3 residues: CASSLDLIDYEQYF. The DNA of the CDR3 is TGTGCCAGCAGCTTAGATCTAATCGATTACGAGCAGTACTTC.